A selection of T cell receptor beta chains follows, all from one sample in a study of cytomegalovirus exposure and HLA in healthy donors. Here immunoSEQ multiplex PCR was the method, and the copy in TCRdb shows in-frame clones only, minus some. The sample lists 200,000 or so clones; roughly 80% were seen once. The source material was PBMCs. These receptor sequences come from a woman in her 30s in good health and CMV-seropositive. Both conserved end residues are part of each CDR3. The order of the fields is J gene, D gene, clone size, V gene, CDR3 DNA, CDR3 protein. The D gene is left open where the match is weak. Clone sizes are given selectively: once, few, many, or a class where the clone is expanded.

>TRBJ1-2|.|.|TRBV9
TGTGCCAGCAGTGGCGGGGTAGCGGGTTTGGGCTACACCTTC
CASSGGVAGLGYTF
>TRBJ1-2|TRBD1|.|TRBV5-4
TGTGCCAGCAGCCAGGGACAGTCTAACTATGGCTACACCTTC
CASSQGQSNYGYTF
>TRBJ1-1|.|.|TRBV27
TGTGCCAGCAGTTTATCCCCGACAGTCCCGAGGGCTTTCTTT
CASSLSPTVPRAFF
>TRBJ2-3|TRBD1|.|TRBV19
TGTGCCAGTAGCCTTGACAGGGGACTGTACACAGATACGCAGTATTTT
CASSLDRGLYTDTQYF
>TRBJ1-2|TRBD1|few|TRBV4-2
TGTGCCAGCAGCCAAGGGGAAAACAGGGGGCTCGGTGGCTACACCTTC
CASSQGENRGLGGYTF
>TRBJ2-2|.|.|TRBV7-9
TGTGCCAGCAGCTTCACCAACACGAACACCGGGGAGCTGTTTTTT
CASSFTNTNTGELFF
>TRBJ2-7|.|.|TRBV6-1
TGTGCCAGCAGTGAATCCGGGATGACCTACGAGCAGTACTTC
CASSESGMTYEQYF
>TRBJ2-1|TRBD1|.|TRBV19
TGTGCCAGTAGCGCCTTCCTCACAGGGGGCTGGTACAATGAGCAGTTCTTC
CASSAFLTGGWYNEQFF
>TRBJ2-1|.|.|TRBV7-9
TGTGCCAGCAGCTTAGCCCATCCAACCTACAATGAGCAGTTCTTC
CASSLAHPTYNEQFF
>TRBJ2-7|.|.|TRBV11-3
TGTGCCAGCAGCTTAGGAGGTTTCAACGAGCAGTACTTC
CASSLGGFNEQYF